Listed here are 5 T cell receptor beta chains from one sample, sequenced in a study of T-cell reconstitution after alpha-beta-depleted transplantation in children. Preparing the TCRbeta library involved the use of unique molecular identifiers. TCRdb analysed the PCR reads with MiXCR anew, one entry per CDR3 protein. The table lists 610,000 or so distinct CDR3 sequences, approximately 30% of them singletons. Sequencing used PBMCs, obtained before TCRalphabeta/CD19-depleted stem cell transplant. All receptors derive from a boy younger than two with Wiskott-Aldrich syndrome, due to receive a stem cell transplant.

This clonotype is judged medium-sized (0.01 to 0.1%). The chain links TRBV7-9 to TRBJ1-5; tentative D call: TRBD1 (6 bases). The CDR3 covers 12 residues. Trimming cost V 1 base and J 9 bases, with 7 bases left between them. CDR1 and CDR2 from the germline V gene are SEHNR and FQNEAQ (reference sequence). The CDR3 region is CASSLGGRPQHF. CDR3 nucleotide sequence: TGTGCCAGCAGCTTAGGGGGGCGGCCCCAGCATTTT.

The chain couples TRBV20-1 to TRBJ2-3; D unresolved. The germline V gene has CDR1 DFQATT and CDR2 SNEGSKA (reference sequence). Trimming removed 0 bases at V and 6 bases at J, with 10 bases between. The length of the CDR3 is 13 residues. The CDR3 coding sequence is TGCAGTGCTAGAGAAGGTGGGATTGATACGCAGTATTTT. Its translation: CSAREGGIDTQYF.

V gene TRBV14 combines with J gene TRBJ2-3; D is undetermined. Germline values: CDR1 SGHDN, CDR2 FVKESK. Trimming removed 2 bases from V and 2 bases from J, with 8 bases in between. The CDR3 has 14 residues. The CDR3: CASSQWPNTDTQYF. The CDR3 region has the DNA TGTGCCAGCAGCCAATGGCCCAACACAGATACGCAGTATTTT.

This clonotype was found a few times. This chain joins TRBV5-5 and TRBJ2-7; maybe TRBD2 (6 bases). In germline, CDR1 is SGHKS, CDR2 YYEKEE (reference sequence). The V end was cut by 4 bases, the J end by 3 bases, with 14 bases between. The CDR3 extends over 14 amino acids. CDR3 nucleotide sequence: TGTGCCAGCAGCCGGCCCCTGGGGGGCTACGAGCAGTACTTC. As protein: CASSRPLGGYEQYF.

This chain uses TRBV27 with TRBJ2-1, with TRBD1 as a possible D gene (6 bases). CDR1 is MNHEY and CDR2 is SMNVEV in the germline V gene (reference sequence). The CDR3 spans 16 residues. The ends were cut back, 3 bases at V and 7 bases at J, with 19 bases in the middle. CDR3 bases: TGTGCCAGCAGTTTCCAGGACAGCCATCCGAGTAATGAGCAGTTCTTC. This sequence encodes CASSFQDSHPSNEQFF.